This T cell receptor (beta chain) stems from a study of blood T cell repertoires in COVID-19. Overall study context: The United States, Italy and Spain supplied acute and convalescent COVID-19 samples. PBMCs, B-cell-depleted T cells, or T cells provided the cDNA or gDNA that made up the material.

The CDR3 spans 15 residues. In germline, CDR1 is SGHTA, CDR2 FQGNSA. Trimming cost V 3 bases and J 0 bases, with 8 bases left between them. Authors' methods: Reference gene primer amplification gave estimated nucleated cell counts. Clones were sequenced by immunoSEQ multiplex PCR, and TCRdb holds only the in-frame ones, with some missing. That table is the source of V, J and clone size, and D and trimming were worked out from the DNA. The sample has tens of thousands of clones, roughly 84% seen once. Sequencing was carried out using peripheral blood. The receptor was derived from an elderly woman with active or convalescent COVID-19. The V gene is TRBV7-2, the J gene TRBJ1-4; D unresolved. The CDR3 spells CASSLRITTNEKLFF. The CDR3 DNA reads TGTGCCAGCAGCTTGAGAATAACAACTAATGAAAAACTGTTTTTT. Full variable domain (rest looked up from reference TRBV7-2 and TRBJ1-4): GAGVSQSPSNKVTEKGKDVELRCDPISGHTALYWYRQSLGQGLEFLIYFQGNSAPDKSGLPSDRFSAERTGGSVSTLTIQRTQQEDSAVYLCASSLRITTNEKLFFGSGTQLSVL.